This T cell receptor beta chain was identified during a study of shared clonotypes between healthy human individuals. CDR3 length equals 14 residues. V dropped 7 bases and J dropped 3; count of bases not matched to a gene: 7. CDR1 MNHEY and CDR2 SMNVEV come from the germline V gene (reference sequence). In the naive CD8 group, cells lacked CD45RO and were positively selected for CCR7, so terminally differentiated effector memory CD45RA+ cells were left out. Generated by immunoSEQ multiplex PCR, the TCRdb table keeps only in-frame clones and is missing some. The table lists about 1,800,000 clones, approximately 94% of them singletons, with 1.2% in the top ten.

The J gene is TRBJ1-1, the V gene TRBV27, with TRBD1 identical over 8 bases. The TCR was taken from a man younger than 35 in good health. Sample: naive CD8+ T cells sorted from blood. This chain's CDR3 is CASTSDREDTEAFF. CDR3 coding DNA: TGTGCCAGCACTTCGGACAGGGAGGACACTGAAGCTTTCTTT.